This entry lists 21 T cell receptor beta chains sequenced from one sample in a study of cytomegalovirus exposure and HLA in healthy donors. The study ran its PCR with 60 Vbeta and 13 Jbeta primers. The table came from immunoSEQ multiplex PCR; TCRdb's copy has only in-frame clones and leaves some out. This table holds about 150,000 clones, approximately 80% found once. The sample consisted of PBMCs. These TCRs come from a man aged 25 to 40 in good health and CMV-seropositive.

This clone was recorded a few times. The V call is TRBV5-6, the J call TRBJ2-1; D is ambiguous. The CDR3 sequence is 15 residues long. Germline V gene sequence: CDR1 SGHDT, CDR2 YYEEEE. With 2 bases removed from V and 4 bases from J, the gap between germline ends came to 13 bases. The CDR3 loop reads CASSFAGFSYNEQFF. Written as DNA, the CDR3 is TGTGCCAGCAGCTTCGCAGGTTTTTCGTACAATGAGCAGTTCTTC.

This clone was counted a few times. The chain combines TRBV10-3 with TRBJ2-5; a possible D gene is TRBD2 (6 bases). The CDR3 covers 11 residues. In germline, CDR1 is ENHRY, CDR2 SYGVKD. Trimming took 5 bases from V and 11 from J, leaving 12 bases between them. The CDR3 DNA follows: TGTGCCATCAGTTCGCGGGAAGAGCAGTACTTC. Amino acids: CAISSREEQYF.

The CDR3 reads CASSLIGLAELNEQFF. CDR3 DNA: TGTGCCAGCAGTTTAATAGGTCTAGCGGAGCTCAATGAGCAGTTCTTC. The chain has TRBV27 and TRBJ2-1; TRBD2 aligns across 7 bases. Germline-derived CDR1 and CDR2 are MNHEY and SMNVEV (reference sequence). V lost 2 bases to trimming and J lost 6 bases; unmatched junction nucleotides: 10. The CDR3 has 16 residues.

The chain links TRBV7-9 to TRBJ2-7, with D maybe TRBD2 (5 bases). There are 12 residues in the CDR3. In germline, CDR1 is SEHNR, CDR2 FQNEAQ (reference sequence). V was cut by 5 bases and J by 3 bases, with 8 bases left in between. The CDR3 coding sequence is TGTGCCAGCAGCCGGGCGGGCTACGAGCAGTACTTC. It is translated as CASSRAGYEQYF.

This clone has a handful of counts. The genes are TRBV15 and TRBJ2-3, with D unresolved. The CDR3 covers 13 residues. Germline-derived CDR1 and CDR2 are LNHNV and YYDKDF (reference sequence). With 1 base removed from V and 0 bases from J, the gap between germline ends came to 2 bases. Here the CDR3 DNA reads TGTGCCACCAGCAGAGCGAGCACAGATACGCAGTATTTT. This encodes CATSRASTDTQYF. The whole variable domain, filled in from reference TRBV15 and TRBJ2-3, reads DAMVIQNPRYQVTQFGKPVTLSCSQTLNHNVMYWYQQKSSQAPKLLFHYYDKDFNNEADTPDNFQSRRPNTSFCFLDIRSPGLGDTAMYLCATSRASTDTQYFGPGTRLTVL.

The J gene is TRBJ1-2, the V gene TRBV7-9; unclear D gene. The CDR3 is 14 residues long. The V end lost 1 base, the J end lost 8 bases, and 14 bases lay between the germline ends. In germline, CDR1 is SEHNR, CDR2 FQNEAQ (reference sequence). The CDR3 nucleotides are TGTGCCAGCAGCTTAGATCTGCTTTGGAGAGGCTACACCTTC. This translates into CASSLDLLWRGYTF.

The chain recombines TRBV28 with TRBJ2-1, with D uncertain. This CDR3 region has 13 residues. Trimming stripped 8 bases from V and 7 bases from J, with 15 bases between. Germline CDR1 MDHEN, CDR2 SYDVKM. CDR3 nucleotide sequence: TGTGCCAGCGAAAGTTTCGGAGAGAATGAGCAGTTCTTC. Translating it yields CASESFGENEQFF.

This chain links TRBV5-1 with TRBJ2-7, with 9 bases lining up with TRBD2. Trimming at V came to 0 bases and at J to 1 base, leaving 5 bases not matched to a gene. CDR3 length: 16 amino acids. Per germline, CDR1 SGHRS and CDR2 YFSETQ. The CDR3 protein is CASSLVLTSGSYEQYF. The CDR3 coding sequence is TGCGCCAGCAGCTTGGTTCTGACTAGCGGTTCCTACGAGCAGTACTTC.

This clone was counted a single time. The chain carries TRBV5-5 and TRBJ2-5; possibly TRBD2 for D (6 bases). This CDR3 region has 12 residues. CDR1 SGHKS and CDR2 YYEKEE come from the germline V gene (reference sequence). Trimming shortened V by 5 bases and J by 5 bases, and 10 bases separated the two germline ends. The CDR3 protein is CASRRGGETQYF. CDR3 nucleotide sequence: TGTGCCAGCAGGCGGGGCGGGGAGACCCAGTACTTC. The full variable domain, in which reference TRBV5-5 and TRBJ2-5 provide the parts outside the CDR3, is DAGVTQSPTHLIKTRGQQVTLRCSPISGHKSVSWYQQVLGQGPQFIFQYYEKEERGRGNFPDRFSARQFPNYSSELNVNALLLGDSALYLCASRRGGETQYFGPGTRLLVL.

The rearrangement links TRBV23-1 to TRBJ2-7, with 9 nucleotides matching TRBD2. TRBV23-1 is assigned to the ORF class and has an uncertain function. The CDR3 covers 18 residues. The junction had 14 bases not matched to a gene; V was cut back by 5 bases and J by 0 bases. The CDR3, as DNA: TGCGCCAGCAGTGATACCCGGACTAGCGCCGCAAACTCCTACGAGCAGTACTTC. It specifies CASSDTRTSAANSYEQYF.

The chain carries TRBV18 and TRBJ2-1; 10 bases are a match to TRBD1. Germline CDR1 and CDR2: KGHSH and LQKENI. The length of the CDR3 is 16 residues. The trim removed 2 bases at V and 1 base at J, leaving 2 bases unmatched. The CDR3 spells CASSPGTGASYNEQFF. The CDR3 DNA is TGTGCCAGCTCACCAGGGACAGGGGCTTCCTACAATGAGCAGTTCTTC.

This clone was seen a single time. The CDR3 protein is CASSGSTQPGLAYEQYF. The CDR3 region has the DNA TGTGCCAGCAGTGGATCAACACAACCGGGACTTGCCTACGAGCAGTACTTC. The chain carries TRBV28 and TRBJ2-7, with D tentatively TRBD2 (6 bases). V was pared by 5 bases and J by 2 bases, with 22 bases between. The CDR3 runs 17 residues. Germline-derived CDR1 and CDR2 are MDHEN and SYDVKM.

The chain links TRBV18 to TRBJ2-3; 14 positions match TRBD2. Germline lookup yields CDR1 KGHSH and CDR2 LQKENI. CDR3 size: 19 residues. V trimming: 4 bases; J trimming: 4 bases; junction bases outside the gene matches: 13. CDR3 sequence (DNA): TGTGCCAGCTCACTAACGACTAGCGGGAGGGCCGTGCGGGCAGATACGCAGTATTTT. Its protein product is CASSLTTSGRAVRADTQYF. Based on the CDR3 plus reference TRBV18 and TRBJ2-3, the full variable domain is NAGVMQNPRHLVRRRGQEARLRCSPMKGHSHVYWYRQLPEEGLKFMVYLQKENIIDESGMPKERFSAEFPKEGPSILRIQQVVRGDSAAYFCASSLTTSGRAVRADTQYFGPGTRLTVL.

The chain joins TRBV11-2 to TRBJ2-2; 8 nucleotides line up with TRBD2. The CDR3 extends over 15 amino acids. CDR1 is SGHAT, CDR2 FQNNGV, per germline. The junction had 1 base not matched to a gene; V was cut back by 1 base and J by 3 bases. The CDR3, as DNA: TGTGCCAGCAGCTTAGCGGGGGGGGACACCGGGGAGCTGTTTTTT. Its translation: CASSLAGGDTGELFF.

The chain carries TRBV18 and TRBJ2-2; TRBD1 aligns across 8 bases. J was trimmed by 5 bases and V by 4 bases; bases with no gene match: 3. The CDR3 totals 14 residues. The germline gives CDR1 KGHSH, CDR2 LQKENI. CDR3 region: CASSLRDRTGELFF. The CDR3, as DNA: TGTGCCAGCTCACTTAGGGACAGGACCGGGGAGCTGTTTTTT.

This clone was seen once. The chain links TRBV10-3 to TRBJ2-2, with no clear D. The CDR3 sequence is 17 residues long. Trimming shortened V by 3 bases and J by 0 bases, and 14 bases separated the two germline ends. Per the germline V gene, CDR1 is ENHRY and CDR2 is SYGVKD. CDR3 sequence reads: CAISDMTHSANTGELFF. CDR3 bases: TGTGCCATCAGTGATATGACACACTCCGCGAACACCGGGGAGCTGTTTTTT.

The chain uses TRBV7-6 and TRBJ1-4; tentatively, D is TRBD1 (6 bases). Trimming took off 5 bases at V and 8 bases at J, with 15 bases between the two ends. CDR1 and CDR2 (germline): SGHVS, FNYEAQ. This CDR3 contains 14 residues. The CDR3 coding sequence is TGTGCCAGCAGCAGAAACAGGGTTACGGAAAAACTGTTTTTT. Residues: CASSRNRVTEKLFF.

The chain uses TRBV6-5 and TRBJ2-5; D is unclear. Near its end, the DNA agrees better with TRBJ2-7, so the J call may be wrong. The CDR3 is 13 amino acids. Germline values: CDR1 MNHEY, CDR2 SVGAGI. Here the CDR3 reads CASSSELLLEQYF. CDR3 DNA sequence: TGTGCCAGCAGTTCCGAGCTACTACTCGAGCAGTACTTC.

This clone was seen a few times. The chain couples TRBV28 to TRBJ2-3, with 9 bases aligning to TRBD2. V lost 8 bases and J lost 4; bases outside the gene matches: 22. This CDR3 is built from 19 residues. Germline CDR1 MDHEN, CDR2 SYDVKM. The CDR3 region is CASAPSGTSSLFSSDTQYF. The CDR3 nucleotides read TGTGCCAGCGCCCCATCGGGGACTAGCAGTCTATTCAGTTCAGATACGCAGTATTTT.

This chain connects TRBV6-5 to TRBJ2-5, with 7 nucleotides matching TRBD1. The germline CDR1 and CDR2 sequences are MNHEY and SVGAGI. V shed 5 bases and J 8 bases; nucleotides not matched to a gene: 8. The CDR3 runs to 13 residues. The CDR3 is CASSNGQAFTQYF. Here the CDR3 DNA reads TGTGCCAGCAGTAACGGACAGGCCTTTACCCAGTACTTC.

The CDR3 DNA reads TGTGCCAGTAGCCCAGCGGGAGGGCCGGTAGGAAATGAGCAGTTCTTC. It is translated as CASSPAGGPVGNEQFF. V is TRBV19 and J is TRBJ2-1, with TRBD2 matching 10 bases. The CDR3 extends over 16 amino acids. CDR1 and CDR2 from the germline V gene are LNHDA and SQIVND (reference sequence). Losses at the gene ends were 6 bases for V and 7 bases for J; bases not matched to a gene: 12.